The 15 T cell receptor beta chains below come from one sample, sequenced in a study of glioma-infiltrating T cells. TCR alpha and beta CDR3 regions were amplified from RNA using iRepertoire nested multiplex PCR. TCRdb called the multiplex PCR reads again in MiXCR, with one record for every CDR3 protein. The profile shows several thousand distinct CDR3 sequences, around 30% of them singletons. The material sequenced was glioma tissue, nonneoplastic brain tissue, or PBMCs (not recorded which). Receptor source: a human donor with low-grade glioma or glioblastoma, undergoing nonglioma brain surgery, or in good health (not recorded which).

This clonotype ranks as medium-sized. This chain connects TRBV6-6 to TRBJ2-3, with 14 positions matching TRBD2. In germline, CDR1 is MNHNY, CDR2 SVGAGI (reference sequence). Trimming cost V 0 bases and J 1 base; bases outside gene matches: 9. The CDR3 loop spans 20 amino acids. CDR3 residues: CASSYSARTSGRLGTDTQYF. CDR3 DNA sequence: TGTGCCAGCAGTTACTCGGCCAGGACTAGCGGGAGGTTGGGCACAGATACGCAGTATTTT.

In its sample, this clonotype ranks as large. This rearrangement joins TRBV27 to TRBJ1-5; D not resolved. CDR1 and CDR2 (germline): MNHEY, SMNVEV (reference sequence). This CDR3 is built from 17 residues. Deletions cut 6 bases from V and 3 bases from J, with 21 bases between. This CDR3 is CASRPILGPFDNQPQHF. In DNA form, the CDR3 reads TGTGCCAGCAGACCGATTTTAGGACCATTCGACAATCAGCCCCAGCATTTT.

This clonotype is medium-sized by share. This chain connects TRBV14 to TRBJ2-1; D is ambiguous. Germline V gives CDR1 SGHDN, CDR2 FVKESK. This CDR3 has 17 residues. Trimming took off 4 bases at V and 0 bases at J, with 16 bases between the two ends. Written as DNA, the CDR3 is TGTGCCAGCAGCCGAGAGGCATGGCGGAGCTCCTACAATGAGCAGTTCTTC. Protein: CASSREAWRSSYNEQFF.

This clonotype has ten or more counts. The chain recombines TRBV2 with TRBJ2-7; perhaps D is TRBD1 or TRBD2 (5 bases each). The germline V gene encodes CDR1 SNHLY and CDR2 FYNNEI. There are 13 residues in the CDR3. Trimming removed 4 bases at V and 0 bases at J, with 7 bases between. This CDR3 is CASSGGTSYEQYF. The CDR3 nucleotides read TGTGCCAGCAGTGGTGGGACCTCCTACGAGCAGTACTTC.

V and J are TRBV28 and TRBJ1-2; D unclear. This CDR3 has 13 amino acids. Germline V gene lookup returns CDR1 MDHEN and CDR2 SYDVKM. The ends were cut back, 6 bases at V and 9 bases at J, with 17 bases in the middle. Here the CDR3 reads CASRQEQSYRYTF. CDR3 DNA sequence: TGTGCCAGCAGGCAGGAGCAGTCTTACCGCTACACCTTC.

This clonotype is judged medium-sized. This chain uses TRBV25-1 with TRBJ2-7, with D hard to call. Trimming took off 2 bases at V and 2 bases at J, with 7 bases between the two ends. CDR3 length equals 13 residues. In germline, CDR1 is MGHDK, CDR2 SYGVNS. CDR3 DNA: TGTGCCAGCAGTGAAGTCGGCACCTACGAGCAGTACTTC. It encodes CASSEVGTYEQYF.

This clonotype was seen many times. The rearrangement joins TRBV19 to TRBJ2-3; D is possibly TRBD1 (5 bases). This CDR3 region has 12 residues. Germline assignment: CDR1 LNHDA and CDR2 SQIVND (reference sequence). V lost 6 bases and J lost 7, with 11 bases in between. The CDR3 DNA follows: TGTGCCAGTAGCAGGGAAGGGAATACGCAGTATTTT. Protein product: CASSREGNTQYF.

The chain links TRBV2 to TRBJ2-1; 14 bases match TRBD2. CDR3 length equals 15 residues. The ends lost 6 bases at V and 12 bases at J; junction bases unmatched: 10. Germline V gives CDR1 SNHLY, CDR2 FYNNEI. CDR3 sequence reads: CASRKTSGGVGGQFF. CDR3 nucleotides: TGTGCCAGCAGAAAGACTAGCGGGGGGGTGGGTGGGCAGTTCTTC.

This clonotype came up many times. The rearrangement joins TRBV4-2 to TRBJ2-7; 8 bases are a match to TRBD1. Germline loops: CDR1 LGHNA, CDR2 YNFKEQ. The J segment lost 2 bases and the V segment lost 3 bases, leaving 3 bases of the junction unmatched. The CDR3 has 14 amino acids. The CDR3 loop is CASSHGQGPYEQYF. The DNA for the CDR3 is TGTGCCAGCAGCCATGGACAGGGCCCCTACGAGCAGTACTTC.

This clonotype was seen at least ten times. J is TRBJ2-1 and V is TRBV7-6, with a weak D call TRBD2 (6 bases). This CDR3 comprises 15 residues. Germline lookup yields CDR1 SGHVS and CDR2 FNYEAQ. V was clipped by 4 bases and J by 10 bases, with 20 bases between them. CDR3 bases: TGTGCCAGCAGCTCTTACAGGTTGGTCCGGGGGGAGCAGTTCTTC. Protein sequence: CASSSYRLVRGEQFF.

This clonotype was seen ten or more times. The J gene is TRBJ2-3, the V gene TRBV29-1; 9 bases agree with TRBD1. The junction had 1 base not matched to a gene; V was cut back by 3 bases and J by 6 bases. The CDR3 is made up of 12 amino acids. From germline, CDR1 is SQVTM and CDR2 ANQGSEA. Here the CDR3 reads CSVEGQGDTQYF. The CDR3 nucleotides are TGCAGCGTTGAGGGACAGGGCGATACGCAGTATTTT.

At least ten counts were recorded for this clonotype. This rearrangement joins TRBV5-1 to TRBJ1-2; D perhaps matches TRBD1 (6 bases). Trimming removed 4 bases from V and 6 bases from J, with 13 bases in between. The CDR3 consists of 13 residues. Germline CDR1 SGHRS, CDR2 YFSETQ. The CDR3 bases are TGCGCCAGCAGCACCCGGGACATGAATGGCTACACCTTC. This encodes CASSTRDMNGYTF.

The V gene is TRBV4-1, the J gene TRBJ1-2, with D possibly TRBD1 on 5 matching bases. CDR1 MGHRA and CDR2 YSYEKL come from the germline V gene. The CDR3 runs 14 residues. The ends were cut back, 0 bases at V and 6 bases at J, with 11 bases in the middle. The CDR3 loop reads CASSQDILGHGYTF. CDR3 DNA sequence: TGCGCCAGCAGCCAAGATATCTTGGGGCATGGCTACACCTTC.

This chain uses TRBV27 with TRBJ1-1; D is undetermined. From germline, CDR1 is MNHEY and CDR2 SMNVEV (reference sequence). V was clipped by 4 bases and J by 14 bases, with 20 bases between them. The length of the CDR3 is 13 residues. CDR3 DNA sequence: TGTGCCAGCAGTTGCCGCCCCAACCCGGACGCGTTCTTT. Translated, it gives CASSCRPNPDAFF.

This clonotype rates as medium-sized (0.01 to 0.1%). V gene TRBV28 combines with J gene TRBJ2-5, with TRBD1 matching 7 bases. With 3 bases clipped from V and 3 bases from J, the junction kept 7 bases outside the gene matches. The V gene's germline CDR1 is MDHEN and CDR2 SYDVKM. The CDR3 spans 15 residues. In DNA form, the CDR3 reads TGTGCCAGCAGTTTCCCCGGACAGGAAGAAGAGACCCAGTACTTC. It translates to CASSFPGQEEETQYF.